Below, 25 T cell receptor beta chains from the same sample are listed, as sequenced in a study of technical replicates of blood from a handful of donors. Clones were sequenced by immunoSEQ multiplex PCR, and TCRdb holds only the in-frame ones, with some missing. This sample has 55,000 to 75,000 clones, with about nine tenths found just once. The sequenced sample consisted of T cells isolated from PBMCs. The receptors originated from a human donor in good health.

The table lists this clone with a few counts. This chain uses TRBV4-1 with TRBJ1-2; 10 bases are shared with TRBD1. Trimming removed 3 bases from V and 2 bases from J; junction bases left unmatched: 3. Germline lookup yields CDR1 MGHRA and CDR2 YSYEKL. This CDR3 spans 15 amino acids. The CDR3 spells CASSHPGQGNYGYTF. CDR3 nucleotide sequence: TGCGCCAGCAGCCACCCGGGACAGGGGAACTATGGCTACACCTTC.

In its sample, this clone was seen once. This chain uses TRBV28 with TRBJ2-7; 7 nucleotides agree with TRBD2. Trimming at V came to 2 bases and at J to 3 bases, leaving 10 bases not matched to a gene. CDR1 is MDHEN, CDR2 SYDVKM, per germline. This CDR3 region has 16 residues. The CDR3 protein is CASSLIPSSGNYEQYF. The CDR3 nucleotides are TGTGCCAGCAGTTTAATACCCTCTAGCGGAAACTACGAGCAGTACTTC.

The genes are TRBV27 and TRBJ1-1; D gene ambiguous. The CDR3 length is 13 residues. Germline-derived CDR1 and CDR2 are MNHEY and SMNVEV (reference sequence). V lost 2 bases and J lost 3, with 7 bases in between. DNA of the CDR3: TGTGCCAGCAGTTTACTAGAGTACACTGAAGCTTTCTTT. Amino acids: CASSLLEYTEAFF.

The chain has TRBV5-1 and TRBJ2-5; D not certain. The CDR3 extends over 14 amino acids. Germline V gene lookup returns CDR1 SGHRS and CDR2 YFSETQ. Trimming stripped 3 bases from V and 2 bases from J, with 11 bases between. In nucleotides, the CDR3 is TGCGCCAGCAGCTCCGATCCAACTCAAGAGACCCAGTACTTC. Its translation is CASSSDPTQETQYF.

The chain employs TRBV4-1 and TRBJ1-2, with D possibly TRBD1 on 6 matching bases. This CDR3 has 18 amino acids. The ends were cut back, 1 base at V and 0 bases at J, with 18 bases in the middle. Looked up from germline, CDR1 is MGHRA and CDR2 is YSYEKL. DNA of the CDR3: TGCGCCAGCAGCCAAGGAGCCGCCGGGACACTCCCTAACTATGGCTACACCTTC. Protein product: CASSQGAAGTLPNYGYTF.

The rearrangement joins TRBV4-2 to TRBJ2-7; 7 bases line up with TRBD1. The CDR3 extends over 17 amino acids. Per the germline V gene, CDR1 is LGHNA and CDR2 is YNFKEQ. V shed 0 bases, J shed 4 bases, and the junction held 12 bases outside the gene matches. The CDR3 DNA sequence: TGTGCCAGCAGCCAAGATCCCCCGGGACAGATCATTTACGAGCAGTACTTC. It yields the protein CASSQDPPGQIIYEQYF.

The V and J genes are TRBV9 and TRBJ2-7, with TRBD1 identical over 8 bases. Germline V gives CDR1 SGDLS, CDR2 YYNGEE. V gave up 2 bases and J gave up 5 bases; unmatched junction bases: 3. CDR3 length equals 13 residues. The CDR3 protein is CASSVGQDNEQYF. The CDR3, as DNA: TGTGCCAGCAGCGTGGGACAGGACAACGAGCAGTACTTC.

The gene calls are TRBV7-3 and TRBJ1-5; no clear D. Per the germline V gene, CDR1 is SGHTA and CDR2 is FQGTGA. CDR3 size: 16 residues. V lost 3 bases and J lost 6, with 18 bases in between. CDR3 sequence: CASSFPQLSHGQPQHF. The CDR3 DNA is TGTGCCAGCAGCTTCCCACAGTTGTCCCACGGTCAGCCCCAGCATTTT.

The chain recombines TRBV6-5 with TRBJ2-7, with 9 bases identical to TRBD2. The V gene's germline CDR1 is MNHEY and CDR2 SVGAGI. V lost 4 bases and J lost 6; bases outside the gene matches: 4. The CDR3 covers 13 residues. DNA of the CDR3: TGTGCCAGCAGTTCTAGCGGGAATTCCGAGCAGTACTTC. It encodes CASSSSGNSEQYF.

The V and J genes are TRBV4-1 and TRBJ2-3; TRBD1 matches 10 bases. This CDR3 has 16 amino acids. CDR1 and CDR2 from the germline V gene are MGHRA and YSYEKL. Trimming at V came to 1 base and at J to 6 bases, leaving 7 bases not matched to a gene. The CDR3 region is CASSQGDRGRGDTQYF. The DNA of the CDR3 is TGCGCCAGCAGCCAAGGAGACAGGGGGCGAGGGGATACGCAGTATTTT.

The chain joins TRBV5-4 to TRBJ1-2; 8 bases match TRBD1. Germline trimming cut 0 bases from V and 3 bases from J; bases unmatched to any gene: 1. The CDR3 runs 14 residues. Germline lookup yields CDR1 SGHNT and CDR2 YYREEE (reference sequence). The DNA of the CDR3 is TGTGCCAGCAGCTTGGACAGGGGGTACTATGGCTACACCTTC. This translates into CASSLDRGYYGYTF.

The chain combines TRBV7-9 with TRBJ2-5; D might be TRBD2 (5 bases). The CDR3 has 14 amino acids. V was pared by 2 bases and J by 5 bases, with 12 bases between. Germline V lookup: CDR1 SEHNR, CDR2 FQNEAQ (reference sequence). The CDR3 sequence is CASSLLRVKETQYF. DNA of the CDR3: TGTGCCAGCAGCTTATTGAGGGTGAAGGAGACCCAGTACTTC.

The genes are TRBV27 and TRBJ1-1; the D gene is possibly TRBD1 (5 bases). This CDR3 is built from 15 residues. The V gene lost 3 bases and the J gene lost 0 bases, with 11 bases spanning the gap. Germline-derived CDR1 and CDR2 are MNHEY and SMNVEV (reference sequence). CDR3 bases: TGTGCCAGCAGTTTGACAGTTCTCATGAACACTGAAGCTTTCTTT. Translation gives CASSLTVLMNTEAFF.

CDR3 protein: CASRLGDRGGDTQYF. CDR3 bases: TGTGCCAGCAGACTCGGGGACAGGGGGGGAGATACGCAGTATTTT. The chain employs TRBV6-5 and TRBJ2-3; 11 nucleotides line up with TRBD1. Germline V CDR1 and CDR2: MNHEY, SVGAGI. The CDR3 is 15 amino acids. J lost 5 bases, V lost 6 bases, and 7 bases had no gene match.

The chain joins TRBV9 to TRBJ2-5; TRBD2 matches at 9 bases. Looked up from germline, CDR1 is SGDLS and CDR2 is YYNGEE. The CDR3 is 15 amino acids. The trim removed 0 bases at V and 3 bases at J, leaving 3 bases unmatched. The CDR3 reads CASSVDGLAKETQYF. In DNA, the CDR3 is TGTGCCAGCAGCGTAGACGGACTAGCGAAAGAGACCCAGTACTTC. Together with reference TRBV9 and TRBJ2-5, the CDR3 gives the full variable domain: DSGVTQTPKHLITATGQRVTLRCSPRSGDLSVYWYQQSLDQGLQFLIQYYNGEERAKGNILERFSAQQFPDLHSELNLSSLELGDSALYFCASSVDGLAKETQYFGPGTRLLVL.

The chain carries TRBV25-1 and TRBJ2-2; tentatively, D is TRBD1 (5 bases). V lost 1 base, J lost 7 bases, and 16 bases lay in between. The CDR3 loop spans 16 amino acids. Germline loops: CDR1 MGHDK, CDR2 SYGVNS. The DNA for the CDR3 is TGTGCCAGCAGTGAATTCGGCAGGGATTTAGGCGGGGAGCTGTTTTTT. Residues: CASSEFGRDLGGELFF.

Only a few counts were recorded for this clone. The rearrangement joins TRBV10-3 to TRBJ2-3; 9 bases agree with TRBD2. Losses at the gene ends were 2 bases for V and 0 bases for J; bases not matched to a gene: 0. The CDR3 contains 15 residues. Germline assignment: CDR1 ENHRY and CDR2 SYGVKD. The CDR3 sequence is CAISETSGSTDTQYF. The DNA of the CDR3 is TGTGCCATCAGTGAGACTAGCGGGAGCACAGATACGCAGTATTTT.

The J gene is TRBJ1-2, the V gene TRBV19; weak D call: TRBD1 (6 bases). Looked up from germline, CDR1 is LNHDA and CDR2 is SQIVND (reference sequence). The CDR3 is 14 residues long. V lost 1 base and J 3 bases, leaving 9 bases between the germline ends. The CDR3 DNA reads TGTGCCAGTAGTATAGTACAGGGACACTATGGCTACACCTTC. This sequence encodes CASSIVQGHYGYTF. The variable domain in full, completed from reference TRBV19 and TRBJ1-2, reads DGGITQSPKYLFRKEGQNVTLSCEQNLNHDAMYWYRQDPGQGLRLIYYSQIVNDFQKGDIAEGYSVSREKKESFPLTVTSAQKNPTAFYLCASSIVQGHYGYTFGSGTRLTVV.

V and J are TRBV28 and TRBJ1-1; 10 nucleotides align to TRBD1. From germline, CDR1 is MDHEN and CDR2 SYDVKM. Losses at the gene ends were 5 bases for V and 9 bases for J; bases not matched to a gene: 6. CDR3 size: 13 residues. The DNA of the CDR3 is TGTGCCAGCAGTCCGGGACAGGGGAGGCAAGCTTTCTTT. Translation gives CASSPGQGRQAFF.

The rearrangement links TRBV29-1 to TRBJ2-1; weak D call: TRBD1 (5 bases). The V end lost 4 bases, the J end lost 6 bases, and 13 bases lay between the germline ends. The CDR3 is 13 amino acids. The germline V gene has CDR1 SQVTM and CDR2 ANQGSEA. CDR3: CSVVRTSSNEQFF. CDR3 DNA: TGCAGCGTTGTGCGGACAAGTAGCAATGAGCAGTTCTTC.

The chain employs TRBV5-6 and TRBJ2-5; D possibly corresponds to TRBD2 (5 bases). Trimming took off 1 base at V and 5 bases at J, with 15 bases between the two ends. Germline V gene data show CDR1 as SGHDT and CDR2 as YYEEEE. The CDR3 consists of 15 residues. This chain's CDR3 is CASSLIQERYETQYF. The CDR3 nucleotides read TGTGCCAGCAGCTTGATTCAAGAGCGGTATGAGACCCAGTACTTC.

V and J are TRBV27 and TRBJ2-3; 16 positions match TRBD2. The CDR3 runs 19 residues. J gave up 1 base and V 3 bases, and 7 bases lay outside the gene matches. Germline V lookup: CDR1 MNHEY, CDR2 SMNVEV (reference sequence). The CDR3: CASSFPGLAGGAGTDTQYF. The CDR3 DNA reads TGTGCCAGCAGTTTCCCGGGACTAGCGGGAGGGGCGGGCACAGATACGCAGTATTTT.

This clone appeared once. V gene TRBV7-3 combines with J gene TRBJ2-3; tentative D call: TRBD2 (6 bases). Deletions cut 2 bases from V and 4 bases from J, with 19 bases between. This CDR3 is built from 17 residues. Germline V gives CDR1 SGHTA, CDR2 FQGTGA. The chain's CDR3 is CASSLQLGGEKADTQYF. The CDR3 bases are TGTGCCAGCAGCTTACAATTGGGGGGAGAAAAGGCAGATACGCAGTATTTT.

The chain employs TRBV11-2 and TRBJ2-7, with unresolved D. This CDR3 has 13 amino acids. From germline, CDR1 is SGHAT and CDR2 FQNNGV. V shed 4 bases and J shed 5 bases, with 12 bases lying between them. The CDR3 DNA is TGTGCCAGCAGCTCCAGATCTGATAACGAGCAGTACTTC. Protein sequence: CASSSRSDNEQYF.

This clone was counted once. The chain employs TRBV7-8 and TRBJ1-4; D gene ambiguous. V dropped 1 base and J dropped 0 bases, with 6 bases sitting between them. The CDR3 sequence is 15 residues long. The germline V gene encodes CDR1 SGHVS and CDR2 FQNEAQ. The DNA for the CDR3 is TGTGCCAGCAGCTTAGTAGCTGCAACTAATGAAAAACTGTTTTTT. This gives the protein CASSLVAATNEKLFF.